The 10 T cell receptor beta chains presented below share a single source sample, sequenced in a study of T-cell memory formation after mild COVID-19. TCRdb reprocessed the 5' RACE reads via MiXCR and lists one record per CDR3 protein. This table holds 13,000 or so distinct CDR3 sequences, 13% to 15% found once. The sequencing input was PBMCs or a T cell subset sorted from them (not recorded which). These receptors came from a man aged 18 to 30 who had mild COVID-19 (a few samples of this study predate the infection). Cell type and time point are not known.

This clonotype was found many times. This rearrangement joins TRBV20-1 to TRBJ1-1; D is ambiguous. This CDR3 comprises 15 residues. V shed 1 base and J shed 4 bases, with 16 bases lying between them. The germline CDR1 and CDR2 sequences are DFQATT and SNEGSKA (reference sequence). The CDR3: CSARVLLSWGTEAFF. Here the CDR3 DNA reads TGCAGTGCTAGAGTGCTCCTCTCTTGGGGCACTGAAGCTTTCTTT.

CDR3 protein: CASSLSSLRTDTQYF. CDR3 in DNA: TGTGCCAGCAGCCTCAGTTCGCTCCGCACAGATACGCAGTATTTT. V usage is TRBV11-2 and J usage is TRBJ2-3, with D unresolved. The CDR3 loop spans 15 amino acids. The V gene's germline CDR1 is SGHAT and CDR2 FQNNGV. The germline V and J ends were trimmed by 5 bases and 1 base, with 13 bases remaining between them.

The genes are TRBV29-1 and TRBJ2-1; perhaps TRBD2 as D (6 bases). The CDR3 length is 13 residues. V lost 6 bases to trimming and J lost 12 bases, with 21 bases between them. CDR1 and CDR2 from the germline V gene are SQVTM and ANQGSEA. Written as DNA, the CDR3 is TGCAGCGTACCGGGACTGCCATCAGATGGGCAGTTCTTC. It is translated as CSVPGLPSDGQFF.

The chain employs TRBV25-1 and TRBJ2-3, with 9 bases aligning to TRBD2. With 4 bases clipped from V and 0 bases from J, the junction kept 2 bases outside the gene matches. The germline V gene encodes CDR1 MGHDK and CDR2 SYGVNS. This CDR3 comprises 15 residues. As DNA, the CDR3 is TGTGCCAGCAGTGGTACTAGCGGGAGCACAGATACGCAGTATTTT. It encodes CASSGTSGSTDTQYF.

This clonotype was observed many times. The chain employs TRBV7-2 and TRBJ1-2, with a tentative D call TRBD1 (5 bases). CDR1 is SGHTA and CDR2 is FQGNSA in the germline V gene. Trimming removed 7 bases at V and 6 bases at J, with 12 bases between. The CDR3 has 12 amino acids. Written as DNA, the CDR3 is TGTGCCAGCACCGGGACCAAAGATGGCTACACCTTC. Its translation is CASTGTKDGYTF.

V usage is TRBV5-1 and J usage is TRBJ2-1, with 9 positions matching TRBD1. The CDR3 is 16 residues long. J gave up 3 bases and V 1 base, and 5 bases lay outside the gene matches. The germline V gene has CDR1 SGHRS and CDR2 YFSETQ. CDR3: CASSLTRDRVYNEQFF. CDR3 nucleotide sequence: TGCGCCAGCAGCTTGACCCGGGACAGGGTCTACAATGAGCAGTTCTTC.

A few counts support this clonotype. The chain carries TRBV5-1 and TRBJ2-5; D perhaps matches TRBD1 (8 bases). This CDR3 is 17 amino acids long. Germline CDR1 reads SGHRS; CDR2 reads YFSETQ. Trimming removed 3 bases from V and 1 base from J, with 19 bases in between. The CDR3 is CASSSGGTGGLQETQYF. The CDR3 DNA is TGCGCCAGCAGCTCCGGGGGGACAGGAGGGCTCCAAGAGACCCAGTACTTC.

The rearrangement joins TRBV30 to TRBJ1-2; D is unresolved. The CDR3 is 10 residues long. V gave up 5 bases and J gave up 4 bases, with 5 bases separating them. Germline CDR1 reads GTSNPN; CDR2 reads SVGIG (reference sequence). Here the CDR3 DNA reads TGTGCCTGGGGTCTCTATGGCTACACCTTC. The encoded protein is CAWGLYGYTF.

This clonotype has at least ten counts. V gene TRBV10-3 combines with J gene TRBJ1-1; no reliable D call. The CDR3 totals 17 residues. Trimming cost V 4 bases and J 0 bases, with 18 bases left between them. Germline assignment: CDR1 ENHRY and CDR2 SYGVKD. This CDR3 is CAISVEDRVWLNTEAFF. The CDR3, as DNA: TGTGCCATCAGTGTCGAGGACCGCGTATGGCTGAACACTGAAGCTTTCTTT.

This clonotype was picked up one time. The CDR3 DNA is TGTGCCAGCAGTTTATCTGCAGATACGCAGTATTTT. Amino acids: CASSLSADTQYF. The chain uses TRBV12-3 or TRBV12-4 and TRBJ2-3; D is unresolved. The V end lost 2 bases, the J end lost 4 bases, and 4 bases lay between the germline ends. The CDR3 is 12 residues long.